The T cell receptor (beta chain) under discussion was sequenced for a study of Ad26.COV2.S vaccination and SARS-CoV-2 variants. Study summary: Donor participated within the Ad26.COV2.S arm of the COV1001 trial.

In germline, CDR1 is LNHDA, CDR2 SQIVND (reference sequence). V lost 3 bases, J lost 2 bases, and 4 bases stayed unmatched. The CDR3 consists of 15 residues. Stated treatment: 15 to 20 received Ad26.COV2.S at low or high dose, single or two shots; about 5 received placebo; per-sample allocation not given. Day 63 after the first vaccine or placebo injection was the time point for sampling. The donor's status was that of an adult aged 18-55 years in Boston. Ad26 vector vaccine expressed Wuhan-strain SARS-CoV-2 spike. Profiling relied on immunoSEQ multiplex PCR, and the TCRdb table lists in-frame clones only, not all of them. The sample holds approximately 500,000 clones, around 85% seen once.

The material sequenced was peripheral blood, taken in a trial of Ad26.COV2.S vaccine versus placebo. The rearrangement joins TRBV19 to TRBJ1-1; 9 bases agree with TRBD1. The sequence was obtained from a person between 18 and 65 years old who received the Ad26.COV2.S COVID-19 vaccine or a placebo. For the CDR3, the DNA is TGTGCCAGTAGTATTAGGGGACAGGGAAACACTGAAGCTTTCTTT. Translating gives CASSIRGQGNTEAFF.